The T cell receptor (beta chain) described here comes from a study of shared clonotypes between healthy human individuals. Whole-study results and caveats: Donor clonotype sharing was expected to depend on sequencing depth.

On this clone itself: The target antigen is unknown.

The CDR3 extends over 13 amino acids. Germline CDR1 is GTSNPN and CDR2 is SVGIG (reference sequence). The V and J ends lost 3 bases and 0 bases respectively, with 8 bases between them. Per the original methods: Filtering was not the same, since immunoSEQ gave junction-only sequences without quality scores. Clones were sequenced by immunoSEQ multiplex PCR, and TCRdb holds only the in-frame ones, with some missing. V and J calls and clone size are those listed in that table; D and trimming were worked out from the DNA. The repertoire holds fewer than 650,000 clones, with around 76% as singletons. This clonotype was obtained from a woman aged 40 to 50 in good health. Some clones in this sample may be carry-over from other donors' samples. The rearrangement uses TRBV30 and TRBJ1-1; D unclear. Specimen: PBMCs. In DNA form, the CDR3 reads TGTGCCTGGAGCGCCGGGGTGAACACTGAAGCTTTCTTT. Protein sequence: CAWSAGVNTEAFF.